This TCR beta chain stems from a study of regulatory T cells in long-lasting Graves disease. Whole-study context: It was over 5 years of antithyroid drugs, with positive TSH receptor antibodies, that meant persistent Graves' disease.

Time point denoted: persistent/refractory GD, antithyroid drugs over 5 years with positive TRAb. The TCR library was made from RNA extracted from PBMCs. This clonotype was found many times. Its cognate antigen is unknown. General study points: Persistent disease was characterized by preferential usage of TRBV28, TRBJ1-2 and TRBJ2-5. Persistent Graves' patients showed less TCR diversity than newly diagnosed patients showed.

The CDR3 is made up of 12 amino acids. Germline V gene lookup returns CDR1 MDHEN and CDR2 SYDVKM. Between the trimmed V and J ends, which lost 7 bases and 5 bases, there was a span of 11 bases. HTBI primers from iRepertoire and Arm-PCR of CDR3 regions yielded the TCR beta libraries. TCRdb reprocessed the multiplex PCR reads with MiXCR, giving one entry per CDR3 protein. The sample records some 370,000 distinct CDR3 sequences, roughly 24% being singletons. The rearrangement joins TRBV28 to TRBJ2-5, with D perhaps TRBD1 (5 bases). The sample was peripheral blood mononuclear cells (PBMCs), taken when the disease was refractory, from a patient treated with antithyroid drugs. The sequence came from a woman aged 40 to 55 with Graves disease. Here the CDR3 DNA reads TGTGCCAGCAATGGGGCCGGCGAGACCCAGTACTTC. Amino acid sequence: CASNGAGETQYF. Full variable domain (outside the CDR3, taken from reference TRBV28 and TRBJ2-5): DVKVTQSSRYLVKRTGEKVFLECVQDMDHENMFWYRQDPGLGLRLIYFSYDVKMKEKGDIPEGYSVSREKKERFSLILESASTNQTSMYLCASNGAGETQYFGPGTRLLVL.